This TCR beta chain was identified during a study of cytomegalovirus exposure and HLA in healthy donors. 13 Jbeta primers and 60 Vbeta primers were used for the PCR. This table comes from immunoSEQ multiplex PCR, and its TCRdb copy is limited to in-frame clones, with some not included. In the table there are some 140,000 clones, around 77% of which are singletons. Germline loops: CDR1 LNHDA, CDR2 SQIVND (reference sequence). Trimming cost V 8 bases and J 7 bases, with 21 bases left between them. The CDR3 totals 15 residues. With respect to this clone: What it binds is unknown.

Study-wide results and caveats: There were reportedly fewer N-insertions in an Asian-associated ancestry cluster than the roughly 610-donor mean, in a later analysis. A later analysis found TCR association rates differed by HLA locus, highest for DRB1 and lowest for HLA-C.

The sequence derives from a man aged 30-40 years in good health and CMV-seronegative. Sequenced: PBMCs. The chain is built from TRBV19 and TRBJ2-1, with a possible D match to TRBD2 (5 bases). This chain's CDR3 is CASEMTYNSGNEQFF. In DNA, the CDR3 is TGTGCCAGTGAGATGACCTACAATTCGGGAAATGAGCAGTTCTTC. The entire variable domain, with the rest obtained from reference TRBV19 and TRBJ2-1, is as follows: DGGITQSPKYLFRKEGQNVTLSCEQNLNHDAMYWYRQDPGQGLRLIYYSQIVNDFQKGDIAEGYSVSREKKESFPLTVTSAQKNPTAFYLCASEMTYNSGNEQFFGPGTRLTVL.